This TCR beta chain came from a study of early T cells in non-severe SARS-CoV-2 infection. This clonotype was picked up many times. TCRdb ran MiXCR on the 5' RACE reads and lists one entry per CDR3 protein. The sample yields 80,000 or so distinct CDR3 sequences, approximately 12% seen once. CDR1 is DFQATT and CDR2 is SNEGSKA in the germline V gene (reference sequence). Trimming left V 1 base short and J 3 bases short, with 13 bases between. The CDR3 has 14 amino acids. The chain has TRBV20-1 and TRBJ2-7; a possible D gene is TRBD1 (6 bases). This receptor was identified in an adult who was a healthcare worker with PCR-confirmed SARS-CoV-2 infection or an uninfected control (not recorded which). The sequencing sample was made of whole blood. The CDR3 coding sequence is TGCAGTGCTAGAGTGGGACACGTCGGCTACGAGCAGTACTTC. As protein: CSARVGHVGYEQYF.